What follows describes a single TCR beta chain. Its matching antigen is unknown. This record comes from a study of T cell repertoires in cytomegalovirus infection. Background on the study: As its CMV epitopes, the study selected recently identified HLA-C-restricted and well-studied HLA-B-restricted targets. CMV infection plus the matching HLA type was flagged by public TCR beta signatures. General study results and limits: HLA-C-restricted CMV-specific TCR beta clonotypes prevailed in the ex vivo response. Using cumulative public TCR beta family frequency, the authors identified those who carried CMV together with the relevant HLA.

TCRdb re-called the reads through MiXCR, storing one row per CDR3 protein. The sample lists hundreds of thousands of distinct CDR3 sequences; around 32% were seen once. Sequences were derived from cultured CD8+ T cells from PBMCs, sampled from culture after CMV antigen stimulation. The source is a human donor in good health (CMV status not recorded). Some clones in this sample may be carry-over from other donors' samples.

CDR3 sequence (DNA): TGTGCCACCGGGACAGGTCTAGACTATGGCTACACCTTC. This gives the protein CATGTGLDYGYTF. The chain is built from TRBV25-1 and TRBJ1-2, with 8 bases identical to TRBD1. CDR1 and CDR2 from the germline V gene are MGHDK and SYGVNS. J was trimmed by 3 bases and V by 10 bases; bases with no gene match: 7. The CDR3 is 13 amino acids.